This T cell receptor beta chain was captured by sequencing in a study of blood T cells in healthy people across ages (dated by TCRdb to about 2015). Looking at the study overall: In model experiments, template switching captured roughly one uniquely barcoded TCR beta cDNA molecule for every two T cells. Using deep sequencing normalized with unique cDNA molecular identifiers, the study measured how TCR beta repertoire diversity changes with age. Four age groups were formed from the donors: young (average approximately 15 years), middle-aged (less than 40), aged (roughly 58) and long-lived (less than 85). To avoid experimental bias, donors of different ages were distributed randomly across sequencing lanes. For two donors (one aged 18 to 30 and one aged 80 or older), the study analyzed two additional independent replicas of 1 million unique cDNA reads from the same blood draw.

Unmatched junction bases come to 13, with V trimmed by 5 bases and J by 0 bases. From its cysteine to its phenylalanine, the CDR3 spans 18 amino acids. Only the CDR3 DNA stays, 54 bases, in frame from base 1. Looking up the germline V gene yields CDR1 SGHTA and CDR2 FQGTGA. This clonotype was detected only once. Its recognized antigen is unknown. One base away lies a much larger clone, so this may be a sequencing read error. The paper as a whole reports these results and caveats: Observed TCR beta diversity per million T cells fell roughly linearly with age, and a significant reduction was already apparent by age around 40. Observed TCR beta diversity correlated strongly with the percentage of naive T cells measured by flow cytometry. The CMV infection status of donors was not known, potentially confounding age-related changes in expanded clonotypes. Compared with the aged group, the long-lived group had more naive CD4+ T cells, fewer expanded clones and increased TCR diversity, suggesting age selection. Bulk unsorted PBMC profiling prevented conclusive comparison of naive and antigen-experienced compartments. Estimates of total diversity based on one million sequenced T cells were regarded as lower bounds and as underestimates.

The library relied on 5' RACE. Sequencing relied on an Illumina HiSeq 2500. A second PCR of roughly 6 to 12 cycles was performed with a sample-barcoded 5' primer and a J-beta primer mix. A template-switch 5' adaptor carrying 12 random nucleotides introduced a unique molecular identifier onto each TCR beta cDNA molecule. Each sample yielded at least 2.5 million CDR3-containing paired-end reads. First-strand cDNA was synthesized from all RNA with the Mint cDNA synthesis kit, primed by a TRBC-specific oligonucleotide. Following uracil-DNA glycosylase treatment, a first 18-cycle PCR with universal primers M1SS and BC2_uni_R was performed on all cDNA. The authors' pipeline ran thus. For normalization, 1 million high-quality reads were randomly selected from each sample, with every read carrying a distinct molecular identifier. Reads sharing molecular identifiers were discarded rather than binned into consensus sequences. MiTCR, with a Q25 quality threshold and the strictest error-elimination algorithm, was used for CDR3 identification, clonotype clustering and error correction. A nonparametric unseen species model using Euler transformation provided a lower-bound estimate of total TCR beta diversity. The raw public data were reprocessed by TCRdb itself: fastp quality trimming at Q25, MiXCR clonotype calling, in-frame beta chains only. Rows merge per CDR3 protein into single entries with the most common DNA and genes. TCRdb, not the authors, supplied the V and J calls. This sample is represented by around 850,000 distinct CDR3 sequences; under 40% of them were singletons. The top ten clones comprise 10% to 15% of the sample.

The donors were 40 or so Caucasian individuals from Russia, aged roughly 6 to 90 years, who were systemically healthy. Approximately 9.7 milliliters of peripheral blood were drawn from each donor into EDTA-treated Vacutainer tubes. Ficoll-Paque density-gradient centrifugation was used to isolate PBMCs, with at least 7 million per sample. Total RNA, at least 6 micrograms per sample, was extracted from PBMCs with Trizol reagent. The percentages of naive CD45RAhigh/CD27high T cells were determined by flow cytometry on a PBMC aliquot from every donor. The sequence is built from TRBV7-3 and TRBJ2-1; TRBD2 agrees with 7 junctional bases. The sequence derives from a man younger than 35 in good health. Sequencing used blood. The DNA sequence is given as TGTGCCAGCAGCCGCGGACAAGCGGGAATCACCTCCTACAATGAGCAGTTCTTC. Translated, this is CASSRGQAGITSYNEQFF.